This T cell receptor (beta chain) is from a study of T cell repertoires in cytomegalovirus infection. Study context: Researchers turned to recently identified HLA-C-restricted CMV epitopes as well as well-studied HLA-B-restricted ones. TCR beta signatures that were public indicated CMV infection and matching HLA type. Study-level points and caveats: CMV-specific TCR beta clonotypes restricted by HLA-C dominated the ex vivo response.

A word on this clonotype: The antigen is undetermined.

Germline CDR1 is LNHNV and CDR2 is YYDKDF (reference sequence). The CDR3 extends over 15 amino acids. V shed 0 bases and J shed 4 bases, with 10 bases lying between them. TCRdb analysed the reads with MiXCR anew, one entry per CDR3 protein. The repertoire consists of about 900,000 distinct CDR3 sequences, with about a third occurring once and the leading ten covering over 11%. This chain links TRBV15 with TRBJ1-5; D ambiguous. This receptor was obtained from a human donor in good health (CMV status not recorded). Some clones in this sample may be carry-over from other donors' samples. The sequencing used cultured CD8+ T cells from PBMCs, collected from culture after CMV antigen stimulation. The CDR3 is CATSRDRSENQPQHF. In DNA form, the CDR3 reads TGTGCCACCAGCAGAGATAGGTCGGAGAATCAGCCCCAGCATTTT.